These 5 T cell receptor beta chains share one sample of origin, sequenced in a study of PD-1 blockade in classical Hodgkin lymphoma. Time point indicated: cycle 4 day 1 (C4D1), after 5 to 7 weeks of nivolumab. No patient escaped relapse after autologous stem cell transplantation, and brentuximab vedotin exposure varied. Produced via immunoSEQ multiplex PCR; TCRdb's table is partial and in-frame only. The sample has 90,000 to 110,000 clones; approximately 90% are singletons. The material was peripheral blood mononuclear cells (PBMCs), obtained before the fourth cycle of nivolumab. The receptors stem from a human donor with classical Hodgkin lymphoma.

This clone has only one observation. V and J are TRBV6-5 and TRBJ1-3; D is uncertain. The germline V and J ends were trimmed by 4 bases and 0 bases, with 13 bases remaining between them. The CDR3 runs to 16 residues. Germline V gene data show CDR1 as MNHEY and CDR2 as SVGAGI. The CDR3 protein is CASSFNILLSGNTIYF. CDR3 sequence (DNA): TGTGCCAGCAGTTTCAATATCCTTCTCTCTGGAAACACCATATATTTT.

The chain uses TRBV7-9 and TRBJ1-2; D not resolved. The V and J ends lost 5 bases and 1 base respectively, with 17 bases between them. CDR3 length: 16 amino acids. The germline V gene encodes CDR1 SEHNR and CDR2 FQNEAQ (reference sequence). DNA of the CDR3: TGTGCCAGCAGCCAACGTCAAGGGCAAATTAACTATGGCTACACCTTC. Its protein is CASSQRQGQINYGYTF.

This clone came up a few times. This sequence joins TRBV6-5 and TRBJ2-7, with 9 bases that match TRBD1. CDR1 MNHEY and CDR2 SVGAGI come from the germline V gene. V lost 6 bases and J lost 2; bases outside the gene matches: 8. The CDR3 has 15 residues. CDR3 sequence: CASSYGTGSTYEQYF. In DNA form, the CDR3 reads TGTGCCAGCAGCTACGGGACAGGGAGCACCTACGAGCAGTACTTC.

This chain joins TRBV5-6 and TRBJ2-5, with a weak D call TRBD1 (6 bases). Germline V gene lookup returns CDR1 SGHDT and CDR2 YYEEEE. The CDR3 spans 17 residues. V lost 3 bases to trimming and J lost 0 bases, with 18 bases between them. The CDR3 sequence: CASSYGDRPLYQETQYF. CDR3 DNA sequence: TGTGCCAGCAGCTACGGAGACAGGCCTCTTTACCAAGAGACCCAGTACTTC.

This clone was found once. This chain connects TRBV7-6 to TRBJ2-7, with a possible D match to TRBD2 (6 bases). Between the trimmed V and J ends, which lost 5 bases and 3 bases, there was a span of 11 bases. The germline V gene encodes CDR1 SGHVS and CDR2 FNYEAQ. This CDR3 contains 13 residues. The CDR3 DNA reads as TGTGCCAGCAGCCCGAATAGCGGCTACGAGCAGTACTTC. This codes for CASSPNSGYEQYF. The whole variable domain, filled in from reference TRBV7-6 and TRBJ2-7, reads GAGVSQSPRYKVTKRGQDVALRCDPISGHVSLYWYRQALGQGPEFLTYFNYEAQQDKSGLPNDRFSAERPEGSISTLTIQRTEQRDSAMYRCASSPNSGYEQYFGPGTRLTVT.